These 10 T cell receptor beta chains share one sample of origin, sequenced in a study of OX40 agonist ivuxolimab in advanced cancers. Sequencing was performed with immunoSEQ multiplex PCR; in TCRdb, only in-frame clones are kept and a portion is missing. The data contain around 60,000 clones, 75% to 90% of them singletons. The sequences come from CD4+ or CD8+ T cells sorted from blood, collected in a trial of the OX40 agonist ivuxolimab. The source is an adult with an advanced solid tumor such as melanoma, head and neck, liver or kidney cancer.

The V and J genes are TRBV19 and TRBJ2-7; possible D gene TRBD1, 6 bases. The CDR3 is made up of 14 amino acids. V was clipped by 6 bases and J by 2 bases, with 14 bases between them. From germline, CDR1 is LNHDA and CDR2 SQIVND (reference sequence). The CDR3 DNA follows: TGTGCCAGTAGGACCCAGGGGTCCCCCTACGAGCAGTACTTC. Translating gives CASRTQGSPYEQYF.

CDR3 in amino acids: CASSISASGIYNEQFF. In DNA, the CDR3 is TGTGCCAGTAGTATCTCAGCTAGCGGGATATACAATGAGCAGTTCTTC. This sequence joins TRBV19 and TRBJ2-1; the match to TRBD2 covers 9 bases. In germline, CDR1 is LNHDA, CDR2 SQIVND (reference sequence). V shed 3 bases and J 4 bases; nucleotides not matched to a gene: 7. The CDR3 is 16 residues long.

This clone was detected a few times. The sample has other DNA sequences that encode this CDR3 too. V usage is TRBV4-1 and J usage is TRBJ2-3; D is uncertain. Germline CDR1 is MGHRA and CDR2 is YSYEKL. Trimming stripped 0 bases from V and 2 bases from J, with 0 bases between. CDR3 length: 12 amino acids. DNA for the CDR3: TGCGCCAGCAGCCAAGACACAGATACGCAGTATTTT. It translates to CASSQDTDTQYF.

The V call is TRBV9, the J call TRBJ2-3, with D possibly being TRBD1 or TRBD2 (5 bases each). Germline CDR1 SGDLS, CDR2 YYNGEE. V gave up 0 bases and J gave up 0 bases, with 17 bases separating them. This CDR3 contains 18 residues. The CDR3: CASSVGFLGVSSTDTQYF. The CDR3 bases are TGTGCCAGCAGCGTAGGGTTTTTGGGGGTGTCTAGCACAGATACGCAGTATTTT.

The CDR3 reads CAEGKTEAFF. As DNA, the CDR3 is TGTGCCGAGGGCAAAACTGAAGCTTTCTTT. This sequence joins TRBV25-1 and TRBJ1-1, with no clear D. Germline values: CDR1 MGHDK, CDR2 SYGVNS. This CDR3 region has 10 residues. The V end was cut by 11 bases, the J end by 5 bases, with 9 bases between. Based on the CDR3 plus reference TRBV25-1 and TRBJ1-1, the full variable domain is EADIYQTPRYLVIGTGKKITLECSQTMGHDKMYWYQQDPGMELHLIHYSYGVNSTEKGDLSSESTVSRIRTEHFPLTLESARPSHTSQYLCAEGKTEAFFGQGTRLTVV.

The chain combines TRBV10-2 with TRBJ2-2; D uncertain. The CDR3 is 13 amino acids. Trimming removed 3 bases from V and 1 base from J, with 3 bases in between. Per the germline V gene, CDR1 is WSHSY and CDR2 is SAAADI. CDR3 bases: TGCGCCAGCAGTGAAGGGAACACCGGGGAGCTGTTTTTT. Amino acid sequence: CASSEGNTGELFF.

This sequence joins TRBV29-1 and TRBJ1-2; D remains unclear. V was clipped by 4 bases and J by 0 bases, with 12 bases between them. CDR3 length: 14 residues. Germline CDR1 SQVTM, CDR2 ANQGSEA. Written as DNA, the CDR3 is TGCAGCGTTGGGGCAGGATCAGCTAACTATGGCTACACCTTC. Protein product: CSVGAGSANYGYTF.

The CDR3 DNA reads as TGCGCCAGCAGCTTCAGGACAGGGGGAGGCACTGAAGCTTTCTTT. It yields the protein CASSFRTGGGTEAFF. This chain connects TRBV5-1 to TRBJ1-1, with TRBD1 matching over 10 bases. The CDR3 extends over 15 amino acids. V shed 2 bases, J shed 4 bases, and the junction held 5 bases outside the gene matches. Germline CDR1 and CDR2: SGHRS and YFSETQ.

The chain has TRBV5-4 and TRBJ1-1; D not resolved. Trimming removed 0 bases from V and 1 base from J, with 7 bases in between. Germline CDR1 and CDR2: SGHNT and YYREEE (reference sequence). This CDR3 has 14 residues. In nucleotides, the CDR3 is TGTGCCAGCAGCTTGGACGCAGAGAACACTGAAGCTTTCTTT. Protein product: CASSLDAENTEAFF. The full variable domain, its missing parts supplied by reference TRBV5-4 and TRBJ1-1, is ETGVTQSPTHLIKTRGQQVTLRCSSQSGHNTVSWYQQALGQGPQFIFQYYREEENGRGNFPPRFSGLQFPNYSSELNVNALELDDSALYLCASSLDAENTEAFFGQGTRLTVV.

The chain carries TRBV7-8 and TRBJ2-1; D is ambiguous. The CDR3 has 17 residues. Germline-derived CDR1 and CDR2 are SGHVS and FQNEAQ. Trimming took off 5 bases at V and 3 bases at J, with 20 bases between the two ends. The CDR3 region is CASSSPQAPLFYNEQFF. CDR3 nucleotides: TGTGCCAGCAGCAGCCCCCAGGCCCCGCTCTTCTACAATGAGCAGTTCTTC.